This is a list of T cell receptor beta chains from one sample in a study of regulatory T cells in long-lasting Graves disease. TCRdb reprocessed the multiplex PCR reads via MiXCR and lists one record per CDR3 protein. The sample carries 350,000 to 450,000 distinct CDR3 sequences, about 15% recorded once. These sequences were also reported in another study, on T cells in Graves' hyperthyroidism and ophthalmopathy.

The sample consisted of peripheral blood mononuclear cells (PBMCs), taken at new diagnosis, from a patient treated with antithyroid drugs. The receptors derive from a woman under 40 with Graves disease. Both conserved end residues are part of each CDR3. The order of the fields is J gene, D gene, clone size, V gene, CDR3 protein, CDR3 DNA. The D gene is left open where the match is weak. Clone size is not always given. Where it is, it says once, few, many or a class for expanded clones.

J gene: TRBJ2-1
D gene: -
clone size: -
V gene: TRBV29-1
CDR3 protein: CSVWDGEQFF
CDR3 DNA: TGCAGCGTTTGGGACGGTGAGCAGTTCTTC

J gene: TRBJ2-5
D gene: TRBD2
clone size: many
V gene: TRBV30
CDR3 protein: CAWSVLAGSPSQYF
CDR3 DNA: TGTGCCTGGAGTGTACTAGCGGGAAGCCCCTCCCAGTACTTC

J gene: TRBJ2-2
D gene: TRBD1
clone size: many
V gene: TRBV29-1
CDR3 protein: CSVESTGGITGELFF
CDR3 DNA: TGCAGCGTTGAATCAACAGGGGGCATCACCGGGGAGCTGTTTTTT

J gene: TRBJ2-1
D gene: TRBD2
clone size: -
V gene: TRBV6-1
CDR3 protein: CASSEVAGGNEQFF
CDR3 DNA: TGTGCCAGCAGTGAAGTAGCGGGAGGCAATGAGCAGTTCTTC

J gene: TRBJ2-5
D gene: -
clone size: many
V gene: TRBV6-5
CDR3 protein: CASSYPLPSGGETQYF
CDR3 DNA: TGTGCCAGCAGTTACCCCCTACCAAGCGGCGGAGAGACCCAGTACTTC

J gene: TRBJ2-3
D gene: TRBD1
clone size: -
V gene: TRBV6-5
CDR3 protein: CASSYTGQGADTQYF
CDR3 DNA: TGTGCCAGCAGTTACACCGGACAGGGGGCAGATACGCAGTATTTT

J gene: TRBJ2-6
D gene: -
clone size: -
V gene: TRBV6-2/TRBV6-3
CDR3 protein: CASSSHRSSGANVLTF
CDR3 DNA: TGTGCCAGCAGTTCCCACAGGTCCTCTGGGGCCAACGTCCTGACTTTC

J gene: TRBJ2-5
D gene: TRBD1
clone size: many
V gene: TRBV18
CDR3 protein: CASSQGQQETQYF
CDR3 DNA: TGTGCCAGCTCACAGGGACAGCAAGAGACCCAGTACTTC

J gene: TRBJ2-1
D gene: -
clone size: many
V gene: TRBV3-1
CDR3 protein: CASPRYEQFF
CDR3 DNA: TGTGCCAGCCCCCGCTATGAGCAGTTCTTC

J gene: TRBJ2-1
D gene: -
clone size: many
V gene: TRBV28
CDR3 protein: CASSFHVSYNEQFF
CDR3 DNA: TGTGCCAGCAGTTTTCACGTCTCCTACAATGAGCAGTTCTTC

J gene: TRBJ1-4
D gene: -
clone size: few
V gene: TRBV2
CDR3 protein: CASSERGNEKLFF
CDR3 DNA: TGTGCCAGCAGTGAACGGGGAAATGAAAAACTGTTTTTT

J gene: TRBJ1-2
D gene: -
clone size: many
V gene: TRBV12-3/TRBV12-4
CDR3 protein: CASSTGTFGWTF
CDR3 DNA: TGTGCCAGCAGTACCGGGACGTTCGGTTGGACCTTC

J gene: TRBJ2-3
D gene: -
clone size: -
V gene: TRBV29-1
CDR3 protein: CSVEWGSDTQYF
CDR3 DNA: TGCAGCGTTGAATGGGGGTCAGATACGCAGTATTTT

J gene: TRBJ2-1
D gene: TRBD1
clone size: many
V gene: TRBV11-2
CDR3 protein: CASSRQGVPYNEQFF
CDR3 DNA: TGTGCCAGCAGCCGACAGGGGGTACCTTACAATGAGCAGTTCTTC

J gene: TRBJ1-2
D gene: -
clone size: many
V gene: TRBV12-3/TRBV12-4
CDR3 protein: CASSLGRRAINYGYTF
CDR3 DNA: TGTGCCAGCAGTTTAGGTCGCAGGGCAATCAACTATGGCTACACCTTC

J gene: TRBJ1-2
D gene: TRBD1
clone size: many
V gene: TRBV27
CDR3 protein: CASSLQGDSPHGSVGYTF
CDR3 DNA: TGTGCCAGCAGTTTACAGGGGGATAGCCCGCACGGCAGCGTGGGCTACACCTTC

J gene: TRBJ1-2
D gene: -
clone size: many
V gene: TRBV5-6
CDR3 protein: CASSLSQGHPGYTF
CDR3 DNA: TGTGCCAGCAGCTTGAGTCAGGGTCACCCTGGCTACACCTTC

J gene: TRBJ2-7
D gene: TRBD2
clone size: few
V gene: TRBV11-2
CDR3 protein: CASSPSGGDGYEQYF
CDR3 DNA: TGTGCCAGCAGCCCCAGTGGGGGGGACGGCTACGAGCAGTACTTC

J gene: TRBJ2-1
D gene: -
clone size: once
V gene: TRBV28
CDR3 protein: CASSSGAPTHEQFF
CDR3 DNA: TGTGCCAGCAGCTCTGGGGCCCCGACCCATGAGCAGTTCTTC

J gene: TRBJ2-5
D gene: -
clone size: many
V gene: TRBV5-1
CDR3 protein: CASSLEAGGETQYF
CDR3 DNA: TGCGCCAGCAGCTTGGAAGCCGGCGGGGAGACCCAGTACTTC

J gene: TRBJ2-7
D gene: TRBD2
clone size: few
V gene: TRBV29-1
CDR3 protein: CSAMGGEKKAYEQYF
CDR3 DNA: TGCAGCGCCATGGGGGGGGAGAAAAAGGCCTACGAGCAGTACTTC

J gene: TRBJ1-2
D gene: -
clone size: many
V gene: TRBV28
CDR3 protein: CASSLSHGNYGYTF
CDR3 DNA: TGTGCCAGCAGTTTATCCCACGGAAACTATGGCTACACCTTC

J gene: TRBJ2-7
D gene: TRBD1
clone size: -
V gene: TRBV7-9
CDR3 protein: CASRLPGGWEQYF
CDR3 DNA: TGCGCCAGCAGGCTCCCAGGGGGCTGGGAGCAGTACTTC

J gene: TRBJ1-2
D gene: TRBD1
clone size: few
V gene: TRBV19
CDR3 protein: CASSPLGQSNYGYTF
CDR3 DNA: TGTGCCAGTAGTCCCCTGGGACAGTCTAACTATGGCTACACCTTC

J gene: TRBJ2-1
D gene: TRBD2
clone size: -
V gene: TRBV6-1
CDR3 protein: CASKVTSGSKYNEQFF
CDR3 DNA: TGTGCCAGCAAGGTGACTAGCGGGAGTAAATACAATGAGCAGTTCTTC

J gene: TRBJ2-1
D gene: TRBD1
clone size: many
V gene: TRBV15
CDR3 protein: CATSGYRDRGRISYNEQFF
CDR3 DNA: TGTGCCACCAGCGGCTACCGGGACAGGGGGCGCATTTCCTACAATGAGCAGTTCTTC